The TCR beta chain under discussion was sequenced for a study of shared clonotypes between healthy human individuals (dated by TCRdb to between 2020 and 2021). With regard to the full study: A couple of women and a few men aged 18 to 49 years were included in the cohort. Per donor, three plates each were used for CD4 naive and CD4 memory, two for CD8 naive, and one for CD8 memory. Blood TCR repertoires of several healthy adults were deeply sequenced to estimate repertoire size and the extent of clonotype sharing between individuals. To increase sequencing depth and limit assay-specific biases, different laboratories used diverse techniques to prepare libraries and sequence TCR repertoires. Leukapheresis yielded between about 0.8 and 9.5 billion PBMCs per donor. What the study reported, not specific to this receptor: Only blood was sampled, and tissue TCR repertoires likely differ from those in blood. Even with the large sequencing depth, rarefaction of the sorted-subset datasets indicated that sequencing was incomplete. Compared with non-shared clonotypes, clonotypes shared by all four sorted-subset donors had higher generation probabilities. Because the study included a small number of donors, the genetic and exposure-history diversity represented was limited. Naive subsets generally had larger estimated clonotype richness than memory subsets. Sharing across several donors was observed for roughly 5.4% of naive CD4, less than 4% of naive CD8, 2.3% of memory CD4, and 0.4% of memory CD8 clonotypes. Pairwise subsampling led to the expectation that sequencing depth would affect the degree of clonotype sharing among donors.

Using the deep immunoSEQ assay, multiplex PCR amplified TCR CDR3 regions from genomic DNA. Extracted genomic DNA from each cell subset was distributed evenly across all wells of several immunoSEQ 96-well plates, and each plate was treated as a replicate. Each replicate PCR for sorted subsets received about 180 ng genomic DNA, equal to roughly 33,000 T cell genomes. The purified libraries were quantified using a Qubit 3.0 fluorometer, sized with a Bioanalyzer 2100, and then quantified again using the KAPA Library Quantification kit. Each immunoSEQ 96-well plate was sequenced on its own single-read 150-cycle Illumina NextSeq 550 flow cell. As for how the authors treated the data: Because the immunoSEQ output included only junctional sequences and no quality scores, the filtering could not be the same as the filtering used for full-length reads. Sequences were annotated with PyIR, a Python wrapper for IgBLAST v1.9, using IMGT germline references to assign V/J genes and CDR3. Reads were removed for weak V/J assignments (E-value above 1e-6), missing CDR3, stop codons, out-of-frame junctions, or ambiguous translated residues. V3J clonotypes were defined as sequences sharing the same inferred V gene, J gene, and CDR3 amino acid sequence. To compute the percentage overlap between repertoires, the number of shared unique clonotypes was divided by the size of the smaller repertoire. Repertoire richness was assessed with RTK rarefaction, the Chao1 estimator, and Recon v2.1 estimates of unobserved clonotypes. For all TCRbeta clonotypes obtained by the gDNA method from four donors, generation probabilities were computed with OLGA. TCRdb obtained this table from immuneACCESS and retained in-frame rearrangements with V and J assigned. These tables miss some clones; where compared with another copy, unresolved V genes account for less than half of the shortfall, and the remainder is unexplained. V, J and clone size are those of that table, while D and trimming were read from the DNA. In this sample the table shows under 120,000 clones, less than 75% of which occur a single time. The top ten constitute approximately 24% of the sample.

About this clone itself: This receptor's antigen is unknown. No base-level quality is on record; no much larger clone is a single base apart.

The donors were healthy, HIV-negative adults who had no recently reported acute infections or vaccinations. Every donor was a Caucasian adult living in Nashville, Tennessee, USA. CD8 memory samples combined magnetically selected CD45RO+ cells with CCR7-negative CD45RA+ effector memory (TemRA) cells. After blood collection by leukapheresis, PBMCs were isolated using Ficoll-Histopaque density gradient centrifugation and then cryopreserved in the vapor phase of liquid nitrogen. Purity and quantity of every magnetically sorted T cell population were checked by analytical flow cytometry. Genomic DNA was isolated from every sorted fraction and measured by UV absorbance on a Nanodrop 2000c. CDR1 SGHRS and CDR2 YFSETQ are derived from the germline V gene. Trimming takes 5 bases from V and 7 bases from J, and the germline ends sit 18 bases apart. The CDR3, cysteine through phenylalanine, is 14 amino acids long. Of all the DNA, just the CDR3 is kept, 42 bases in frame from base 1.

Sequencing input: memory CD8+ T cells sorted from blood. The cell subset or site tag for this specimen amounts to: CD45RO+ cells pooled with CCR7-negative TemRA cells. The chain joins TRBV5-1 to TRBJ1-2, with TRBD1 perhaps the D gene, on 6 matching bases. The TCR was taken from a woman in her twenties or thirties in good health. The nucleotides are TGCGCCAGCAGGGCCCGGATACAGGGATTTGGCTACACCTTC. Its protein reads: CASRARIQGFGYTF.